This paragraph reports one T cell receptor beta chain. CDR1 is KGHSH and CDR2 is LQKENI in the germline V gene. This CDR3 has 14 amino acids. The ends were cut back, 6 bases at V and 1 base at J, with 13 bases in the middle. This specimen belongs to a study of blood T cell repertoires in COVID-19. Background on the study: Acute and convalescent COVID-19 samples came from the United States, Italy and Spain. From T cells, B-cell-depleted T cells, or PBMCs came the material, which was cDNA or gDNA.

Measured with immunoSEQ multiplex PCR; TCRdb has only the in-frame clones, and not every one. Among 140,000 to 150,000 clones listed, approximately 91% were seen once. The chain joins TRBV18 to TRBJ2-7, with D tentatively TRBD1 (6 bases). This TCR came from a human donor in a cohort sampled during active COVID-19. Sequencing was carried out using peripheral blood. CDR3 DNA sequence: TGTGCCAGCTCCCCGGGACACTCGTCCTACGAGCAGTACTTC. This sequence encodes CASSPGHSSYEQYF.